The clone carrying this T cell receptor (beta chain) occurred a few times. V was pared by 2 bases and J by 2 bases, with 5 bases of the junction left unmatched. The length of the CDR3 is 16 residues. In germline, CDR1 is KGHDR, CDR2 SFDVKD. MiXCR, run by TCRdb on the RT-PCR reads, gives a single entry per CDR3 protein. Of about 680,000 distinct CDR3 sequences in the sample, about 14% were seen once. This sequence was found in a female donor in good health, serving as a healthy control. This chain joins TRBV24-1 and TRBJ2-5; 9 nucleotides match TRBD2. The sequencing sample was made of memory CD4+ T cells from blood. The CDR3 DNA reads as TGTGCCACCAGTGATTATGCTAGCGGGGAACAAGAGACCCAGTACTTC. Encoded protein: CATSDYASGEQETQYF.